Listed below are T cell receptor beta chains from one sample, sequenced in a study of cytomegalovirus exposure and HLA in healthy donors. Clones were read by immunoSEQ multiplex PCR, and TCRdb kept only the in-frame ones, dropping some. The sample yields 150,000 to 200,000 clones, around 83% seen once. The sequenced sample consisted of PBMCs. The receptor set was obtained from a man aged 18 to 30 in good health and CMV-seropositive. The CDR3 runs from the conserved cysteine through the conserved F or W. Each record gives: V gene, CDR3 length, J gene, clone size, D gene, CDR3 protein, CDR3 DNA. A D gene is named only where the DNA matches it firmly. Expanded clones get a size class; other rows say once, few or many, or leave the size out.

>TRBV9|15|TRBJ1-2|-|TRBD1
CASSPGQGMGYGYTF
TGTGCCAGCAGCCCGGGACAGGGGATGGGCTATGGCTACACCTTC
>TRBV7-6|14|TRBJ2-7|-|TRBD1
CASSLGQGVHEQYF
TGTGCCAGCAGCTTAGGTCAGGGGGTCCACGAGCAGTACTTC
>TRBV6-5|14|TRBJ1-2|once|-
CASSYSGRNYGYTF
TGTGCCAGCAGTTACTCGGGCAGAAACTATGGCTACACCTTC
>TRBV9|12|TRBJ2-1|-|-
CASSLLNREQFF
TGTGCCAGCAGCCTACTAAATAGGGAGCAGTTCTTC
>TRBV25-1|15|TRBJ2-5|-|-
CASSARLSGQETQYF
TGTGCCAGCAGTGCCAGGTTGAGTGGGCAAGAGACCCAGTACTTC
>TRBV5-4|14|TRBJ1-2|-|-
CASSPGDNWGSYTF
TGTGCCAGCAGCCCCGGGGACAATTGGGGAAGCTACACCTTC
>TRBV7-2|14|TRBJ1-5|-|TRBD1
CASSLVQGDQPQHF
TGTGCCAGCAGCTTAGTGCAGGGGGATCAGCCCCAGCATTTT
>TRBV4-1|14|TRBJ1-1|-|-
CASSQERGSTEAFF
TGCGCCAGCAGCCAAGAAAGGGGTAGCACTGAAGCTTTCTTT
>TRBV18|16|TRBJ1-1|-|-
CASSPLRTGILPEAFF
TGTGCCAGCTCACCACTTAGGACGGGAATACTGCCTGAAGCTTTCTTT
>TRBV15|17|TRBJ2-2|-|-
CATSRDLSTVNTGELFF
TGTGCCACCAGCAGAGATCTGAGTACGGTGAACACCGGGGAGCTGTTTTTT
>TRBV7-9|17|TRBJ2-5|-|TRBD2
CASSPGLAGAKQETQYF
TGTGCCAGCAGCCCGGGACTAGCGGGTGCAAAACAAGAGACCCAGTACTTC
>TRBV6-5|13|TRBJ1-2|-|-
CASTDRINYGYIF
TGTGCCAGCACGGACAGAATTAACTATGGCTACATCTTC
>TRBV11-2|14|TRBJ1-3|-|-
CASSLNSFGNTIYF
TGTGCCAGCAGCTTAAACTCGTTCGGAAACACCATATATTTT
>TRBV27|15|TRBJ2-5|-|TRBD2
CASGFSGGDSITQYF
TGTGCCAGCGGGTTTAGCGGGGGAGATTCTATAACCCAGTACTTC
>TRBV30|13|TRBJ1-4|once|-
CAWSVGANEKLFF
TGTGCCTGGAGTGTAGGAGCTAATGAAAAACTGTTTTTT
>TRBV7-9|14|TRBJ1-4|-|-
CASSSLRVREKLFF
TGTGCCAGCAGCTCCCTCAGGGTCCGTGAAAAACTGTTTTTT
>TRBV18|16|TRBJ2-3|-|TRBD2
CASSLGSAGGTDTQYF
TGTGCCAGCTCCTTGGGGTCTGCGGGGGGGACAGATACGCAGTATTTT
>TRBV15|15|TRBJ1-2|-|TRBD1
CATSRGTGPGDGYTF
TGTGCCACCAGCAGGGGGACAGGGCCTGGCGATGGCTACACCTTC
>TRBV4-3|16|TRBJ2-3|-|TRBD1
CASSQYTGEVADTQYF
TGCGCCAGCAGCCAATATACAGGGGAAGTGGCAGATACGCAGTATTTT
>TRBV6-6|13|TRBJ1-1|-|-
CASSYEGYTEAFF
TGTGCCAGCAGTTATGAGGGATACACTGAAGCTTTCTTT
>TRBV7-6|15|TRBJ2-3|once|TRBD2
CASSPSGGPTDTQYF
TGTGCCAGCAGCCCCAGCGGGGGCCCAACAGATACGCAGTATTTT
>TRBV2|14|TRBJ2-3|-|-
CASSPDTSTDTQYF
TGTGCCAGCAGTCCCGACACTAGCACAGATACGCAGTATTTT
>TRBV7-2|15|TRBJ1-2|-|TRBD1
CASSPPGQPSYGYTF
TGTGCCAGCAGCCCACCGGGACAGCCATCCTATGGCTACACCTTC
>TRBV13|14|TRBJ2-3|once|-
CASSTFQAGDTQYF
TGTGCCAGCAGCACCTTCCAGGCGGGAGATACGCAGTATTTT
>TRBV25-1|16|TRBJ1-1|-|-
CASSDIVQGESAEAFF
TGTGCCAGCAGTGACATAGTACAGGGCGAGTCGGCTGAAGCTTTCTTT
>TRBV14|17|TRBJ2-3|-|-
CASSLYTSGTKADTQYF
TGTGCCAGCAGCCTATATACCTCCGGGACAAAGGCAGATACGCAGTATTTT
>TRBV4-3|14|TRBJ2-7|-|-
CASSQGEGGYEQYF
TGCGCCAGCAGCCAAGGTGAAGGGGGCTACGAGCAGTACTTC
>TRBV7-6|15|TRBJ2-1|-|TRBD1
CASSTQGFGNNEQFF
TGTGCCAGCAGCACACAGGGGTTTGGGAACAATGAGCAGTTCTTC
>TRBV7-9|17|TRBJ2-3|-|TRBD1
CASSLGTGSYSTDTQYF
TGTGCCAGCAGCTTAGGGACAGGGTCCTACAGCACAGATACGCAGTATTTT
>TRBV29-1|16|TRBJ2-7|once|TRBD2
CSVEDPGLAGKVEQYF
TGCAGCGTTGAAGATCCGGGACTAGCGGGGAAAGTCGAGCAGTACTTC
>TRBV7-2|16|TRBJ1-5|-|-
CASSLDRVNSNQPQHF
TGTGCCAGCAGCTTAGACAGAGTTAATAGCAATCAGCCCCAGCATTTT
>TRBV6-6|13|TRBJ1-6|-|-
CASLQGLILPLHF
TGTGCCAGCCTCCAGGGCTTAATCTTACCCCTCCACTTT
>TRBV21-1|17|TRBJ2-5|-|-
CASSKLEDSPYQETQYF
TGTGCCAGCAGCAAATTGGAGGACAGCCCGTACCAAGAGACCCAGTACTTC
>TRBV7-2|16|TRBJ2-7|-|TRBD2
CASSLVGSGGEYEQYF
TGTGCCAGCAGCTTGGTGGGTAGCGGGGGCGAGTACGAGCAGTACTTC
>TRBV30|14|TRBJ1-2|few|-
CAWSGQGWDYGYTF
TGTGCCTGGAGTGGGCAGGGTTGGGACTATGGCTACACCTTC
>TRBV30|12|TRBJ1-4|-|TRBD1
CAWSRGLEKLFF
TGTGCCTGGAGTAGGGGGCTTGAAAAACTGTTTTTT
>TRBV7-2|19|TRBJ1-6|-|-
CASSLDPLALSLRNSPLHF
TGTGCCAGCAGCTTAGATCCTCTTGCTCTCTCCCTCCGGAATTCACCCCTCCACTTT